The clone carrying this T cell receptor (beta chain) was picked up a small number of times. Unique molecular identifiers were used in preparing the TCRbeta library. TCRdb passed the PCR reads through MiXCR, listing each CDR3 protein once. The table records approximately 520,000 distinct CDR3 sequences, 30% to 35% of them present only once. The data stem from a study of T-cell reconstitution after alpha-beta-depleted transplantation in children. This CDR3 has 15 residues. The germline V gene encodes CDR1 MNHEY and CDR2 SVGAGI. V lost 0 bases, J lost 8 bases, and 13 bases lay in between. The TCR originated in a human donor who donated a stem cell graft to a child with aplastic anemia. V usage is TRBV6-5 and J usage is TRBJ1-4; D is unresolved. The sequencing here drew on PBMCs from the stem cell graft donor, taken from the stem cell graft. The CDR3: CASSYSDSTREKLFF. Written as DNA, the CDR3 is TGTGCCAGCAGTTACTCGGACTCAACTAGGGAAAAACTGTTTTTT.